The 29 T cell receptor beta chains below all came from one sample that was sequenced in a study of monozygotic twins with inflammatory bowel disease. Each CDR3 protein gets one entry in TCRdb, which reprocessed the 5' RACE reads and gives no DNA. This table holds fewer than 450,000 distinct CDR3 sequences. The material sequenced was blood. All receptors come from a human donor with ulcerative colitis or Crohn's disease, or a healthy co-twin of an affected twin (not recorded which).

The CDR3 is CASSIPVPNTEAFF. The chain is built from TRBV19 and TRBJ1-1; no DNA is available, so the TRBD1 call from TCRdb remains unchecked. CDR1 is LNHDA, CDR2 SQIVND, per germline (reference sequence). CDR3 size: 14 residues.

This chain joins TRBV7-6 and TRBJ2-3; the TCRdb call, TRBD2, lacks DNA for checking. From germline, CDR1 is SGHVS and CDR2 FNYEAQ. CDR3 size: 16 residues. CDR3 sequence reads: CASSLVGSLTGDTQYF.

The chain employs TRBV15 and TRBJ2-7; as DNA is missing, the TRBD1 call by TCRdb cannot be tested. This CDR3 is built from 15 residues. Germline CDR1 LNHNV, CDR2 YYDKDF (reference sequence). The CDR3 here is CATSRDRGTPVPQYF.

This chain connects TRBV7-3 to TRBJ2-5; TCRdb lists TRBD1, though no DNA is available to test this call. This CDR3 is built from 15 residues. CDR1 and CDR2 from the germline V gene are SGHTA and FQGTGA. The CDR3 sequence: CASSEYGQIQETQYF.

The CDR3 region is CATRREGNSPLHF. The V gene is TRBV12-3 or TRBV12-4, the J gene TRBJ1-6. The CDR3 is made up of 13 amino acids.

The chain joins TRBV11-2 to TRBJ2-1; TCRdb proposes TRBD2, but this gene call is untestable without DNA. The CDR3 has 17 amino acids. CDR1 and CDR2 from the germline V gene are SGHAT and FQNNGV. The CDR3 loop is CASSLGRLAGGKNEQFF.

This chain joins TRBV11-2 and TRBJ2-2. The CDR3 loop spans 15 amino acids. CDR1 and CDR2 from the germline V gene are SGHAT and FQNNGV. CDR3 sequence: CASSLLRATTGELFF.

The rearrangement uses TRBV7-3 and TRBJ2-4; the TCRdb call, TRBD2, lacks DNA for checking. CDR3 length: 17 residues. Germline V lookup: CDR1 SGHTA, CDR2 FQGTGA. CDR3 residues: CASSLTGGGLAKNIQYF.

This CDR3 reads CASSMGASIQETQYF. This sequence joins TRBV19 and TRBJ2-5; the TCRdb call, TRBD1, lacks DNA for checking. Germline assignment: CDR1 LNHDA and CDR2 SQIVND (reference sequence). The CDR3 is 15 amino acids.

The chain carries TRBV20-1 and TRBJ2-2; no DNA is available, so the TRBD2 call from TCRdb remains unchecked. This CDR3 is built from 15 residues. CDR1 is DFQATT and CDR2 is SNEGSKA in the germline V gene (reference sequence). CDR3 residues: CSAKRGGRRTGELFF.

The gene calls are TRBV7-2 and TRBJ1-2; TCRdb's D gene call, TRBD1, goes unchecked for lack of DNA. This CDR3 is built from 14 residues. Germline CDR1 reads SGHTA; CDR2 reads FQGNSA. The CDR3 reads CASSLGGGGYGYTF.

The V and J genes are TRBV18 and TRBJ1-5; the D gene TCRdb calls, TRBD1, cannot be checked with no DNA. This CDR3 comprises 15 residues. Per germline, CDR1 KGHSH and CDR2 LQKENI. The CDR3: CASSLVGAGNQPQHF.

The chain has TRBV5-1 and TRBJ1-6. Germline V CDR1 and CDR2: SGHRS, YFSETQ. CDR3 length equals 14 residues. CDR3 amino acids: CASSLSSYNSPLHF.

The chain employs TRBV4-1 and TRBJ2-7; absent DNA, TCRdb's TRBD1 call cannot be checked. The CDR3 sequence is 15 residues long. Germline V gives CDR1 MGHRA, CDR2 YSYEKL. CDR3 sequence reads: CASSRTGGISYEQYF.

The CDR3 protein is CASSEGQGNGNTIYF. This chain connects TRBV7-2 to TRBJ1-3; TCRdb lists TRBD1, though no DNA is available to test this call. The CDR3 extends over 15 amino acids. CDR1 is SGHTA, CDR2 FQGNSA, per germline. Full variable domain (rest looked up from reference TRBV7-2 and TRBJ1-3): GAGVSQSPSNKVTEKGKDVELRCDPISGHTALYWYRQSLGQGLEFLIYFQGNSAPDKSGLPSDRFSAERTGGSVSTLTIQRTQQEDSAVYLCASSEGQGNGNTIYFGEGSWLTVV.

This chain joins TRBV4-3 and TRBJ2-7. The germline V gene encodes CDR1 LGHNA and CDR2 YSLEER. The CDR3 runs to 14 residues. The chain's CDR3 is CASSQFHGTYEQYF.

The chain uses TRBV20-1 and TRBJ2-2; the TRBD2 assignment by TCRdb is unverifiable without DNA. There are 14 residues in the CDR3. In germline, CDR1 is DFQATT, CDR2 SNEGSKA (reference sequence). CDR3 region: CSAKRGANTGELFF.

The rearrangement links TRBV29-1 to TRBJ2-7; the D call from TCRdb, TRBD1, cannot be confirmed without DNA. CDR3 length: 12 amino acids. Germline-derived CDR1 and CDR2 are SQVTM and ANQGSEA. The CDR3 region is CSAGQTYYEQYF.

This rearrangement joins TRBV11-1 to TRBJ2-1; TCRdb gives TRBD2 as the D gene, but with no DNA this cannot be confirmed. The CDR3 has 18 amino acids. CDR1 and CDR2 (germline): SGHAT, FQDESV (reference sequence). CDR3 sequence reads: CASSKVETSGGHTDEQFF.

V is TRBV20-1 and J is TRBJ1-2; TCRdb gives TRBD1 as the D gene, but with no DNA this cannot be confirmed. CDR1 is DFQATT and CDR2 is SNEGSKA in the germline V gene (reference sequence). CDR3 length: 12 residues. The CDR3 sequence: CSVPTEHYGYTF.

The rearrangement uses TRBV12-3 or TRBV12-4 and TRBJ2-5. This CDR3 region has 14 residues. CDR3 sequence reads: CASSLSPLQETQYF.

V and J are TRBV5-1 and TRBJ2-3; TCRdb picks TRBD2, but there is no DNA to check that call. There are 16 residues in the CDR3. Germline CDR1 is SGHRS and CDR2 is YFSETQ. CDR3: CASSRWTTHSTDTQYF.

This chain joins TRBV5-1 and TRBJ1-1; absent DNA, TCRdb's TRBD1 call cannot be checked. This CDR3 is 12 amino acids long. Germline V CDR1 and CDR2: SGHRS, YFSETQ. The CDR3 here is CASSIDRGEAFF. Based on the CDR3 plus reference TRBV5-1 and TRBJ1-1, the full variable domain is KAGVTQTPRYLIKTRGQQVTLSCSPISGHRSVSWYQQTPGQGLQFLFEYFSETQRNKGNFPGRFSGRQFSNSRSEMNVSTLELGDSALYLCASSIDRGEAFFGQGTRLTVV.

This sequence joins TRBV9 and TRBJ2-1. The CDR3 extends over 16 amino acids. From germline, CDR1 is SGDLS and CDR2 YYNGEE. The CDR3 sequence: CASSVELTSYYNEQFF.

The rearrangement links TRBV5-4 to TRBJ2-3. The CDR3 runs to 14 residues. The germline V gene encodes CDR1 SGHNT and CDR2 YYREEE (reference sequence). CDR3 loop: CASSIHMGQDTQYF.

The CDR3 reads CSARAGGSYNEQFF. The V and J genes are TRBV20-1 and TRBJ2-1. This CDR3 spans 14 amino acids. CDR1 DFQATT and CDR2 SNEGSKA come from the germline V gene (reference sequence).

The V call is TRBV20-1, the J call TRBJ2-3; TCRdb designates TRBD2, a call that cannot be tested without DNA. The CDR3 consists of 14 residues. Germline CDR1 and CDR2: DFQATT and SNEGSKA (reference sequence). The CDR3 reads CSASLDSTPHTQYF.

CDR3 residues: CASRHGAYSSTDTQYF. The V gene is TRBV6-1, the J gene TRBJ2-3; no DNA is available, so the TRBD1 call from TCRdb remains unchecked. The CDR3 is 16 residues long. CDR1 MNHNS and CDR2 SASEGT come from the germline V gene.

V and J are TRBV24-1 and TRBJ2-3; TCRdb's D call, TRBD1, is unchecked because there is no DNA. CDR3 size: 16 residues. Germline loops: CDR1 KGHDR, CDR2 SFDVKD. CDR3 residues: CATSERGSVFADTQYF.